The clone carrying this TCR beta chain was observed a handful of times. Its antigen remains unidentified. Each donor was a healthy Caucasian. This sample was taken from a study of identical twins. A universal primer site was added by template switching, and unique molecular identifiers were carried by the cDNA. One entry per CDR3 protein, called by TCRdb with MiXCR from the 5' RACE reads. The sample holds a few hundred thousand distinct CDR3 sequences, about 12% seen once. The CDR3 length is 13 residues. CDR1 is LGHNT, CDR2 FRNRAP, per germline. J was trimmed by 4 bases and V by 7 bases; bases with no gene match: 5. Study-wide results and caveats: Abundant beta clonotypes from cord blood had fewer insertions, unlike memory repertoires, which showed none. Twin sharing of out-of-frame TCR alpha was underestimated by models in monozygotic pairs.

The sample was also reused in another study, on yellow fever vaccine responses in identical twins.

Sequenced input: CD8+ T cells sorted from blood. The genes are TRBV12-5 and TRBJ1-1; 8 nucleotides agree with TRBD1. This receptor was identified in a woman in her late teens or twenties in good health. The CDR3 coding sequence is TGTGCTAGTGACACAGACAGGGGCACTGAAGCTTTCTTT. Its protein is CASDTDRGTEAFF.